The 4 T cell receptor beta chains below come from one sample, sequenced in a study of Graves' ophthalmopathy and Graves' hyperthyroidism. TCR beta CDR3 regions were amplified from RNA transcripts. The first-round RT-PCR employed HTBI primers together with the Qiagen OneStep RT-PCR kit. A multiplex PCR was then performed as the second round. TCRdb fed the multiplex PCR reads into MiXCR, producing one record per CDR3 protein. The profile shows roughly 1.1 million distinct CDR3 sequences, 35% to 40% of them singletons. Source material: peripheral blood or thyroid tissue (not recorded which). The receptors were sampled from an adult man with Graves' hyperthyroidism.

A remark on this clonotype: A read error may explain this, as a much larger clone is one base away. V is TRBV20-1 and J is TRBJ2-7, with TRBD2 identical over 9 bases. Germline V gene sequence: CDR1 DFQATT, CDR2 SNEGSKA (reference sequence). The CDR3 length is 15 residues. CDR3 residues: CSARDRPSGIDERYF. DNA of the CDR3: TGCAGTGCTAGAGATCGGCCTAGCGGGATCGACGAGCGGTACTTC.

As concerns this clonotype: A much bigger clone sits one base away, suggesting this may be a read error. The gene calls are TRBV6-5 and TRBJ1-1; D call uncertain. CDR1 MNHEY and CDR2 SVGAGI come from the germline V gene. The CDR3 is made up of 13 amino acids. This CDR3 reads CASAMRGYTEASF. The CDR3 nucleotides read TGTGCCAGCGCCATGAGAGGGTACACTGAAGCTTCCTTT.

This clonotype was detected ten times or more. The chain links TRBV24-1 to TRBJ2-5, with TRBD1 matching 8 bases. Trimming took 3 bases from V and 5 from J; bases not matched to a gene: 7. The CDR3 runs to 15 residues. Germline loops: CDR1 KGHDR, CDR2 SFDVKD. CDR3 sequence (DNA): TGTGCCACCAGTGATACCAGGGGGCCAGCGGAGACCCAGTACTTC. It encodes CATSDTRGPAETQYF.

This clonotype was observed at least ten times. The chain couples TRBV9 to TRBJ2-5; the D gene is possibly TRBD2 (5 bases). V was shortened by 0 bases and J by 1 base, with 13 bases between the two germline ends. From germline, CDR1 is SGDLS and CDR2 YYNGEE. This CDR3 is 16 amino acids long. The CDR3 here is CASSVGGMGGQETQYF. The DNA of the CDR3 is TGTGCCAGCAGCGTAGGAGGGATGGGCGGCCAAGAGACCCAGTACTTC.